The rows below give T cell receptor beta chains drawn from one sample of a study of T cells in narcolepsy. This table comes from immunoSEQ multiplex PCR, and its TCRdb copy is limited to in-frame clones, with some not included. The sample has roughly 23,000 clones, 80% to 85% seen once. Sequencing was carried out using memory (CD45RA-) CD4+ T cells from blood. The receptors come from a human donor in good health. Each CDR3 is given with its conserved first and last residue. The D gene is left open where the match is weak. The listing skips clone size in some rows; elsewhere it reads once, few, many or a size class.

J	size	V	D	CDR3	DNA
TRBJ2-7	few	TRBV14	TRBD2	CASSQQLAGAEQYF	TGTGCCAGCAGCCAACAACTAGCGGGGGCAGAGCAGTACTTC
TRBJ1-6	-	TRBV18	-	CASTISAYNSPLHF	TGTGCCAGCACAATCTCGGCCTATAATTCACCCCTCCACTTT
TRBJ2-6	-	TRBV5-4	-	CASSLSTDSSGANVLTF	TGTGCCAGCAGCTTGTCAACCGACAGCTCTGGGGCCAACGTCCTGACTTTC
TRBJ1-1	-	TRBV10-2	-	CASRPPTGQRNTEAFF	TGCGCCAGCAGACCCCCAACTGGACAGAGGAACACTGAAGCTTTCTTT
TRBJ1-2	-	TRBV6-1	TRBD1	CASTLGTGDGYTF	TGTGCCAGCACCCTTGGGACAGGGGATGGCTACACCTTC
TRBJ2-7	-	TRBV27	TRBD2	CASSLSRGGNYEQYF	TGTGCCAGCAGTTTAAGCCGGGGGGGAAACTACGAGCAGTACTTC
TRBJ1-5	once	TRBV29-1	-	CSVSAGRHSANQPQHF	TGCAGCGTTTCAGCGGGGAGACATTCAGCAAATCAGCCCCAGCATTTT
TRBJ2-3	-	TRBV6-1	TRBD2	CASRIEAGITDTQYF	TGTGCCAGCAGAATCGAAGCGGGGATCACAGATACGCAGTATTTT
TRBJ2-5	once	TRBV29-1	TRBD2	CSVDRGIAGGAKETQYF	TGCAGCGTTGATAGGGGAATAGCGGGGGGGGCGAAAGAGACCCAGTACTTC
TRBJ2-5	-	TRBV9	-	CASSVGGGRDETQYF	TGTGCCAGCAGCGTAGGTGGAGGACGTGACGAGACCCAGTACTTC
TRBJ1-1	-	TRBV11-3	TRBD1	CASSSDRGLMDTEAFF	TGTGCCAGCAGCTCTGACAGGGGGTTGATGGACACTGAAGCTTTCTTT
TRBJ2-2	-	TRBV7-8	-	CASSLGGGPGELFF	TGTGCCAGCAGCTTAGGTGGAGGACCCGGGGAGCTGTTTTTT
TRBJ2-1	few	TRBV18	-	CASSPWSRTNEQFF	TGTGCCAGCTCACCTTGGAGCAGGACGAATGAGCAGTTCTTC
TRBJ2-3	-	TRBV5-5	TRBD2	CASSALAGGADTQYF	TGTGCCAGCAGCGCTCTAGCGGGGGGCGCAGATACGCAGTATTTT